This TCR beta chain was recovered during a study of cytotoxic CD8 clonotypes in ibrutinib-treated CLL. At the level of the study: Responses comprised about 25 partial and 2 complete; at median around 70 months, about 15 remained remitted and approximately 12 progressed. Response samples came after a median about 12 months of treatment, range 6 to 36.

V was pared by 0 bases and J by 2 bases, with 7 bases between. The CDR3 is 14 residues long. Germline CDR1 and CDR2: MNHEY and SVGAGI. The assay was immunoSEQ multiplex PCR, and TCRdb's table has in-frame clones only and misses some. The sample has about 140,000 clones, about 80% seen once. Remarks on this clone: Other DNA sequences in this specimen translate into the identical CDR3.

V and J are TRBV6-5 and TRBJ1-1; D gene ambiguous. This receptor was obtained from a human donor with chronic lymphocytic leukemia. Sample: PBMCs, taken after 24 months of ibrutinib treatment. The CDR3 reads CASSYSQANTEAFF. DNA of the CDR3: TGTGCCAGCAGTTACTCGCAGGCTAACACTGAAGCTTTCTTT.